The 8 T cell receptor beta chains below all came from one sample that was sequenced in a study of graft-versus-host responses after intestinal transplantation. Their antigens remain unidentified. Sequencing used immunoSEQ multiplex PCR; TCRdb keeps in-frame clones, though not all of them. The table records 75,000 to 100,000 clones, around 90% of them present only once. Sequencing was performed on unstimulated CD4+ T cells sorted from spleen or lymph node cells, taken before intestinal transplant. These receptors were taken from a human donor who received an intestinal transplant.

This sequence joins TRBV30 and TRBJ1-1; weak D call: TRBD1 (5 bases). The germline V gene has CDR1 GTSNPN and CDR2 SVGIG (reference sequence). The CDR3 consists of 13 residues. V lost 0 bases and J lost 3, with 8 bases in between. CDR3 DNA sequence: TGTGCCTGGAGTGTGTCAGGGTACACTGAAGCTTTCTTT. Amino acids: CAWSVSGYTEAFF.

The chain recombines TRBV5-4 with TRBJ2-5; a possible D gene is TRBD1 (6 bases). V was cut by 3 bases and J by 1 base, with 16 bases left in between. CDR3 length equals 16 residues. CDR1 SGHNT and CDR2 YYREEE come from the germline V gene (reference sequence). This CDR3 reads CASSSISRGRQETQYF. The CDR3 bases are TGTGCCAGCAGCTCGATCTCCAGGGGTCGCCAAGAGACCCAGTACTTC. Together with reference TRBV5-4 and TRBJ2-5, the CDR3 gives the full variable domain: ETGVTQSPTHLIKTRGQQVTLRCSSQSGHNTVSWYQQALGQGPQFIFQYYREEENGRGNFPPRFSGLQFPNYSSELNVNALELDDSALYLCASSSISRGRQETQYFGPGTRLLVL.

The chain links TRBV11-2 to TRBJ2-2; D call uncertain. The CDR3 consists of 15 residues. Trimming took off 8 bases at V and 7 bases at J, with 20 bases between the two ends. Germline CDR1 reads SGHAT; CDR2 reads FQNNGV. The CDR3: CASSPSLVSIGELFF. CDR3 DNA: TGTGCCAGCTCCCCCTCTCTAGTCAGTATCGGGGAGCTGTTTTTT.

As to this clone: An end of the junction differs from the germline gene, which may be a read error. The DNA of the CDR3 is TGCGCCAGCAGCCCCGGGACAGGGGACAATCAGGCCCAGCATTTT. This codes for CASSPGTGDNQAQHF. The chain combines TRBV4-1 with TRBJ1-5, with 10 bases that match TRBD1. Germline-derived CDR1 and CDR2 are MGHRA and YSYEKL. The CDR3 extends over 15 amino acids.

This chain uses TRBV7-9 with TRBJ1-1; 8 bases align to TRBD1. With 5 bases clipped from V and 9 bases from J, the junction kept 5 bases outside the gene matches. This CDR3 region has 12 residues. CDR1 SEHNR and CDR2 FQNEAQ come from the germline V gene (reference sequence). This CDR3 reads CASSTDRDQAFF. The DNA for the CDR3 is TGTGCCAGCAGCACGGACAGGGATCAAGCTTTCTTT.

The gene calls are TRBV5-1 and TRBJ2-7; 8 bases fit TRBD1. V lost 3 bases and J lost 5; bases outside the gene matches: 10. From germline, CDR1 is SGHRS and CDR2 YFSETQ. There are 15 residues in the CDR3. CDR3 nucleotide sequence: TGCGCCAGCAGCTCGCAGGGGGCGCGATGGCACGAGCAGTACTTC. It yields the protein CASSSQGARWHEQYF.

The CDR3 loop is CASSLAETQYF. The CDR3 DNA follows: TGTGCCAGCAGCTTGGCAGAGACCCAGTACTTC. The J gene is TRBJ2-5, the V gene TRBV7-2; D is uncertain. This CDR3 contains 11 residues. V was shortened by 3 bases and J by 4 bases, with 3 bases between the two germline ends. The V gene's germline CDR1 is SGHTA and CDR2 FQGNSA.

The CDR3 DNA reads TGTGCCAGCAGCCCAGACCGACACGAGAGCTATGGCTACACCTTC. Its translation is CASSPDRHESYGYTF. The J gene is TRBJ1-2, the V gene TRBV5-8; D remains ambiguous. The germline V and J ends were trimmed by 4 bases and 4 bases, with 17 bases remaining between them. The CDR3 consists of 15 residues. CDR1 and CDR2 (germline): SGHTS, YDEGEE. The variable domain in full, completed from reference TRBV5-8 and TRBJ1-2, reads EAGVTQSPTHLIKTRGQQATLRCSPISGHTSVYWYQQALGLGLQFLLWYDEGEERNRGNFPPRFSGRQFPNYSSELNVNALELEDSALYLCASSPDRHESYGYTFGSGTRLTVV.